A selection of T cell receptor beta chains follows, all from one sample in a study of blood T cell repertoires in COVID-19. TCRdb's table, derived via immunoSEQ multiplex PCR, lists solely in-frame clones and lacks some. Of roughly 280,000 clones in the sample, about 90% were seen once. Sequenced sample: PBMCs or T cells enriched from blood (not recorded which). Source of these receptors: a woman aged 25-40 years with acute COVID-19. The CDR3 runs from the conserved cysteine through the conserved F or W. The order of the fields is clone size, J gene, V gene, D gene, CDR3 DNA, CDR3 protein. A D gene is named only where the DNA matches it firmly. Expanded clones get a size class; other rows say once, few or many, or leave the size out.

>few|TRBJ2-7|TRBV5-1|-
TGCGCCAGCAGCTTGGGAGACTACGAGCAGTACTTC
CASSLGDYEQYF
>-|TRBJ2-7|TRBV7-2|-
TGTGCCAGCAGCACCATTTCCGGGAGCGAGCAGTACTTC
CASSTISGSEQYF
>-|TRBJ1-2|TRBV30|-
TGTGCCTGGAGTCCCACGGGAGGGGTTGACTACACCTTC
CAWSPTGGVDYTF
>-|TRBJ1-1|TRBV3-1/TRBV3-2|-
TGTGCCAGCAGCCAGGGCCTTGGGAACACTGAAGCTTTCTTT
CASSQGLGNTEAFF
>-|TRBJ2-3|TRBV28|-
-
CASSSSGAALREGRDTQYF
>-|TRBJ2-7|TRBV7-6|TRBD2
TGTGCCAGCACCCGGGACAGGGCAGGACTAGCGGGCGCCTACGAGCAGTACTTC
CASTRDRAGLAGAYEQYF
>-|TRBJ2-2|TRBV5-4|-
TGTGCCGGAGGACGCTCATGGGTGGGCACCGGGGAGCTGTTTTTT
CAGGRSWVGTGELFF
>-|TRBJ2-3|TRBV5-1|-
TGCGCCAGCAGCTTGACAGGAACAGATACGCAGTATTTT
CASSLTGTDTQYF
>-|TRBJ2-5|TRBV7-2|TRBD1
TGTGCCAGCAGCCAGGGACAGCCAGGGACCCAGTACTTC
CASSQGQPGTQYF
>-|TRBJ2-5|TRBV12-3/TRBV12-4|TRBD2
TGTGCCAGTGGACTAGCGGGAGTAGAGACCCAGTACTTC
CASGLAGVETQYF
>-|TRBJ2-2|TRBV6-5|TRBD1
TGTGCCAGCAGGGCAGACAGGGACACCGGGGAGCTGTTTTTT
CASRADRDTGELFF
>-|TRBJ1-2|TRBV19|-
TGTGCCAGTAGTATCGTAAACGGACAAGGAGGCTACACCTTC
CASSIVNGQGGYTF
>-|TRBJ1-4|TRBV28|TRBD1
TGTGCCAGCAGTACCTCCGGGACAGGGCCGGAAAAACTGTTTTTT
CASSTSGTGPEKLFF
>-|TRBJ2-2|TRBV5-4|-
TGTGCCAGCAGCCCACTTGGCGGGATCCACTATAGGGACACCGGGGAGCTGTTTTTT
CASSPLGGIHYRDTGELFF
>-|TRBJ1-4|TRBV19|TRBD1
TGTGCCAGTACCCTGACAGGGAACACTGAAAAACTGTTTTTT
CASTLTGNTEKLFF
>-|TRBJ2-5|TRBV6-1|-
TGTGCCAGCAGTGAAGCTCACCAGGCGGGGACCCAGTACTTC
CASSEAHQAGTQYF
>-|TRBJ2-3|TRBV7-9|TRBD1
TGTGCCAGCAGCCGACGGGACAGTAGCACAGATACGCAGTATTTT
CASSRRDSSTDTQYF
>-|TRBJ2-1|TRBV6-5|TRBD2
TGTGCCAGCAGTTATCTAGCGGGAGGGCCCCACAATGAGCAGTTCTTC
CASSYLAGGPHNEQFF
>-|TRBJ2-7|TRBV5-1|-
TGCGCCAGCAGCTGGACGACAGGCACCTACGAGCAGTACTTC
CASSWTTGTYEQYF
>-|TRBJ2-1|TRBV28|-
TGTGCCAGCAGTTTACCCCCGGGAGCCACCTACAATGAGCAGTTCTTC
CASSLPPGATYNEQFF
>-|TRBJ2-2|TRBV12-5|TRBD2
TGTGCTAGTGGTTTTACCTCTAGCGGGAGTGATACCGGGGAGCTGTTTTTT
CASGFTSSGSDTGELFF
>-|TRBJ2-5|TRBV18|TRBD2
TGTGCCAGCTCACCAGCATCCAGCGGGGGAGAGACCCAGTACTTC
CASSPASSGGETQYF
>-|TRBJ2-7|TRBV19|-
TGTGCCAGTAGTATGCTTCAAGGAGGCGAGCAGTACTTC
CASSMLQGGEQYF
>-|TRBJ1-1|TRBV19|-
TGTGCCAGTACCTCAATACAGGGCAGGAACACTGAAGCTTTCTTT
CASTSIQGRNTEAFF
>-|TRBJ2-1|TRBV6-2/TRBV6-3|TRBD2
TGTGCCAGCAGTTACCCTGGGACTAGCGGTTCATTTGAGCAGTTCTTC
CASSYPGTSGSFEQFF
>-|TRBJ2-7|TRBV5-1|-
TGCGCCAGCAGGTCCCGGGACTCTCTCCACTACGAGCAGTACTTC
CASRSRDSLHYEQYF
>-|TRBJ2-2|TRBV29-1|TRBD1
TGCAGCGTTGAACGGACAGGCAACACTGGGGAGCTGTTTTTT
CSVERTGNTGELFF
>-|TRBJ2-1|TRBV5-4|-
TGTGCCAGCAGCCTATTTGGACAGCTCAGGGGTGAGCAGTTCTTC
CASSLFGQLRGEQFF
>-|TRBJ1-3|TRBV20-1|-
TGCAGTGCTAGAGCGGGAGGCACCATATATTTT
CSARAGGTIYF
>-|TRBJ2-1|TRBV7-8|TRBD1
TGTGCCAGCAGCCCTTCCAAGGGGGCTGGACCCTACAATGAGCAGTTCTTC
CASSPSKGAGPYNEQFF
>-|TRBJ1-2|TRBV27|-
TGTGCCAGCAGCCACCAGGGAAGCCATGGCTACACCTTC
CASSHQGSHGYTF
>-|TRBJ2-2|TRBV9|-
TGTGCCAGCAGCGAATCGGTCGGGGAGCTGTTTTTT
CASSESVGELFF
>-|TRBJ2-6|TRBV19|-
TGTGCCAGCCAGACAGTTTACTCTGGGGCCAACGTCCTGACTTTC
CASQTVYSGANVLTF
>once|TRBJ2-2|TRBV21-1|-
TGTGCCAGCAGGCCCCGACTTCCGTATGCGGGAGTGACGAACGGGGAGCTGTTTTTT
CASRPRLPYAGVTNGELFF
>-|TRBJ1-3|TRBV3-1/TRBV3-2|-
TGTGCCAGCAGCCAAGGGGGGGGTGGAGACACCATATATTTT
CASSQGGGGDTIYF
>-|TRBJ1-1|TRBV19|-
TGTGCCAGTACCCCGACAATGAACACTGAAGCTTTCTTT
CASTPTMNTEAFF
>-|TRBJ2-2|TRBV24-1|TRBD2
TGTGCCACCAGTGAGACTAGCGGGAGTTTCACCGGGGAGCTGTTTTTT
CATSETSGSFTGELFF
>-|TRBJ1-2|TRBV19|-
TGTGCCAGTAGCCAGTGGGGGGACGACTATGGCTACACCTTC
CASSQWGDDYGYTF
>-|TRBJ2-2|TRBV9|-
TGTGCCAGCAGCGTAGCTAGCTTAGTGAGGTCCGCCGGGGAGCTGTTTTTT
CASSVASLVRSAGELFF
>-|TRBJ2-2|TRBV19|-
TGTGCCAGTAGTATTCCTACAGGGAAAAACACCGGGGAGCTGTTTTTT
CASSIPTGKNTGELFF
>-|TRBJ1-2|TRBV7-9|TRBD1
TGTGCCAGCAGCCTGACTCCGCAGGGGGCGGGGGGCTACACCTTC
CASSLTPQGAGGYTF
>-|TRBJ2-7|TRBV6-1|TRBD2
TGTGCCAGCAGTGAAGGACTAGCGGGAGGGGGCGAGCAGTACTTC
CASSEGLAGGGEQYF
>few|TRBJ2-2|TRBV27|-
TGTGCCAGCAGTCAAAACACCGGGGAGCTGTTTTTT
CASSQNTGELFF
>-|TRBJ1-2|TRBV4-1|-
TGCGCCAGCAGCCAAATTCCGGACAGCTATAATAATGGCTACACCTTC
CASSQIPDSYNNGYTF
>-|TRBJ1-1|TRBV21-1|-
TGTGCCAGCAGGGACAGGGAACCTTTCTTT
CASRDREPFF
>-|TRBJ1-3|TRBV28|-
TGTGCCAGCAGTCTACAAGGGGGATTGGGTACAGGGAAGGATTTT
CASSLQGGLGTGKDF
>-|TRBJ2-7|TRBV28|TRBD1
TGTGCCAGCAGTTTTCCGGGACAGGGGAATCCCGAGCAGTACTTC
CASSFPGQGNPEQYF
>-|TRBJ2-1|TRBV10-3|-
TGTGCCATCAGGGGAGCCGACAATGAGCAGTTCTTC
CAIRGADNEQFF
>few|TRBJ2-1|TRBV9|-
TGTGCCAGCAGCTTTGACAGGGGCGGACTAGCCTACAATGAGCAGTTCTTC
CASSFDRGGLAYNEQFF
>-|TRBJ2-7|TRBV15|TRBD2
TGTGCCACCAGCAGCATTAGCGGGTACGAGCAGTACTTC
CATSSISGYEQYF
>-|TRBJ2-7|TRBV10-3|TRBD1
TGTGCCATCAGTGAGGTCAGGACAGGGGCCTCCGAGCAGTACTTC
CAISEVRTGASEQYF
>-|TRBJ2-7|TRBV2|-
TGTGCCAGCAGTGATGCTGGTATAGTCTACGAGCAGTACTTC
CASSDAGIVYEQYF
>-|TRBJ1-5|TRBV27|TRBD1
TGTGCCAGCAGTTTACAGGGGGCACAGCCCCAGCATTTT
CASSLQGAQPQHF
>-|TRBJ2-2|TRBV6-2/TRBV6-3|-
TGTGCCAGCAGTTACGCGGGGTGGGAGGTCGGGGAGCTGTTTTTT
CASSYAGWEVGELFF
>-|TRBJ2-3|TRBV5-1|TRBD2
TGCGCCAGCAGCTTCGGACTAGCGGGAGGCTTGGCCACAGATACGCAGTATTTT
CASSFGLAGGLATDTQYF
>-|TRBJ2-1|TRBV7-9|TRBD2
TGTGCCAGCAGCTCGAGACTAGCGGGAGTCATTAAATACAATAAGCAGTTCTTC
CASSSRLAGVIKYNKQFF
>-|TRBJ2-5|TRBV10-3|TRBD1
TGTGCCATCAGTGATGACAGGGGGCGAGAGACCCAGTACTTC
CAISDDRGRETQYF
>-|TRBJ2-1|TRBV20-1|TRBD2
TGCAGTGCTAGTAAAGCCAGCGGGAGGTGGAATGAGCAGTTCTTC
CSASKASGRWNEQFF
>once|TRBJ2-7|TRBV6-5|-
TGTGCCAGCAGCCGCCCTGGAGGGGACTCCTACGAGCAGTACTTC
CASSRPGGDSYEQYF
>-|TRBJ2-7|TRBV4-1|TRBD1
TGCGCCAGCAGCCAAGGGAGCCCGGGACAGGGCTACGAGCAGTACTTC
CASSQGSPGQGYEQYF